This T cell receptor beta chain was obtained from a study of T cell responses to AZD1222 COVID-19 vaccine. Worth noting for this clone: The antigen remains unidentified.

Produced via immunoSEQ multiplex PCR; TCRdb's table is partial and in-frame only. The table has fewer than 200,000 clones, approximately 90% seen once; the top ten hold over 1%. The trim removed 0 bases at V and 3 bases at J, leaving 2 bases unmatched. The CDR3 totals 16 residues. In germline, CDR1 is PRHDT, CDR2 FYEKMQ (reference sequence). Points from the study as a whole: After two AZD1222 doses, spike-specific TCR breadth and depth rose versus day 0. Across spike, vaccine-associated CD4 TCRs were found, dominant at 160-218 and 743-854. Possibly, clonal diversity was underestimated; donors were largely white British and included more females.

The V call is TRBV13, the J call TRBJ2-5; 12 nucleotides align to TRBD2. The source material was peripheral blood, sampled 28 days after the second AZD1222 dose. The clonotype comes from an adult who received the AZD1222 COVID-19 vaccine. The CDR3 nucleotides read TGTGCCAGCAGCTTAGGACCTAGCGGGGGGGAAGAGACCCAGTACTTC. This gives the protein CASSLGPSGGEETQYF.